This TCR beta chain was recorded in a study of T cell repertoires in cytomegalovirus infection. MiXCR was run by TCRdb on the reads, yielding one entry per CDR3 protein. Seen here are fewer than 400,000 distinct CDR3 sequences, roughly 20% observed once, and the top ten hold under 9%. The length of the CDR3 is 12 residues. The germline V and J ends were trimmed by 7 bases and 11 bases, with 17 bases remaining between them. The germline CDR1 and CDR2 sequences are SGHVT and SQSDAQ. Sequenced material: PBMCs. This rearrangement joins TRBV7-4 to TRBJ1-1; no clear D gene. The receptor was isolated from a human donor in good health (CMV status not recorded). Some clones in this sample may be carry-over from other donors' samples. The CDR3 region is CASTASRGSAFF. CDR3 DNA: TGTGCCAGCACCGCATCTCGAGGATCGGCTTTCTTT.